The 20 T cell receptor beta chains below were found in one sample sequenced in a study of CD8 T cells in Susac syndrome. Random hexamers were used to reverse transcribe the RNA input (roughly 0.5 to 1 ug). TCRdb reprocessed the immunoSEQ multiplex PCR reads via MiXCR and lists one record per CDR3 protein. The data hold about 120,000 distinct CDR3 sequences, with just over 95% observed a single time. The sample was CD4+ T cells from PBMCs. These receptors all stem from a human donor with Susac syndrome.

The CDR3 nucleotides are TGTGCCGTTGGGGGTCAGGGAGCCGAGCAGTACTTC. Translation gives CAVGGQGAEQYF. The chain combines TRBV5-4 with TRBJ2-7; D may be TRBD1 or TRBD2 (5 bases each). V was clipped by 10 bases and J by 6 bases, with 17 bases between them. Per germline, CDR1 SGHNT and CDR2 YYREEE (reference sequence). The CDR3 covers 12 residues.

V and J are TRBV21-1 and TRBJ2-4; the table calls TRBD2, which could not be checked here. TRBV21-1 has pseudogene status. The CDR3 has 17 amino acids. In nucleotides, the CDR3 is TGTGCCAGCAGCAAAGGGGGGACTAGCGGGACGAGACACATTCAGTACTTC. It codes for CASSKGGTSGTRHIQYF.

The chain has TRBV29-1 and TRBJ2-7, with 12 bases lining up with TRBD2. Germline CDR1 and CDR2: SQVTM and ANQGSEA. The CDR3 has 16 amino acids. Germline trimming cut 5 bases from V and 2 bases from J; bases unmatched to any gene: 10. DNA for the CDR3: TGCAGCGTTCTAGGGACTAGCGGGCAAATCACCTACGAGCAGTACTTC. Translation: CSVLGTSGQITYEQYF.

The CDR3 region is CASSSEGVGEQFF. CDR3 coding DNA: TGCGCCAGCAGCTCCGAGGGGGTCGGGGAGCAGTTCTTC. The chain carries TRBV5-1 and TRBJ2-1, with D possibly being TRBD1 (6 bases). The CDR3 is 13 amino acids. Germline V gene sequence: CDR1 SGHRS, CDR2 YFSETQ. Trimming removed 3 bases at V and 10 bases at J, with 14 bases between.

The CDR3 DNA reads TGTGCCACCACGGAGGCGGCTGGGACACGAGTGGAGCACTATGGCTACACCTTC. This encodes CATTEAAGTRVEHYGYTF. The J gene is TRBJ1-2, the V gene TRBV6-1; tentative D call: TRBD1 (6 bases). Trimming removed 10 bases at V and 3 bases at J, with 30 bases between. CDR3 length: 18 residues. Germline V gene lookup returns CDR1 MNHNS and CDR2 SASEGT.

Here the CDR3 reads CASSLKGGGSAVNTEAFF. The CDR3 nucleotides are TGTGCCAGCAGCTTAAAAGGGGGGGGATCGGCTGTGAACACTGAAGCTTTCTTT. The J gene is TRBJ1-1, the V gene TRBV7-3, with D maybe TRBD1 (6 bases). The CDR3 covers 18 residues. V was shortened by 1 base and J by 0 bases, with 18 bases between the two germline ends. Germline V gene data show CDR1 as SGHTA and CDR2 as FQGTGA.

The chain joins TRBV23-1 to TRBJ2-6; tentative D call: TRBD1 (5 bases). TRBV23-1 is placed among ORFs of uncertain function. There are 17 residues in the CDR3. V was cut by 7 bases and J by 0 bases, with 16 bases left in between. This CDR3 is CASTDSCTGSGANVLTF. In nucleotides, the CDR3 is TGCGCCAGCACAGACAGCTGCACCGGCTCTGGGGCCAACGTCCTGACTTTC.

This clonotype was counted once. The chain links TRBV30 to TRBJ1-1; D call uncertain. V dropped 2 bases and J dropped 9 bases, with 10 bases sitting between them. This CDR3 has 11 residues. Germline V gene data show CDR1 as GTSNPN and CDR2 as SVGIG (reference sequence). The CDR3 coding sequence is TGTGCCTGGAGTTTTGCATTCCAAGCTTTCTTT. Its protein product is CAWSFAFQAFF.

V is TRBV28 and J is TRBJ2-1; tentatively, D is TRBD1 (7 bases). V dropped 5 bases and J dropped 2 bases, with 13 bases sitting between them. Germline lookup yields CDR1 MDHEN and CDR2 SYDVKM. The CDR3 spans 15 residues. The CDR3 is CASSRTRGAYNEQFF. CDR3 nucleotide sequence: TGTGCCAGCAGTCGAACCAGGGGGGCCTACAATGAGCAGTTCTTC. The variable domain in full, completed from reference TRBV28 and TRBJ2-1, reads DVKVTQSSRYLVKRTGEKVFLECVQDMDHENMFWYRQDPGLGLRLIYFSYDVKMKEKGDIPEGYSVSREKKERFSLILESASTNQTSMYLCASSRTRGAYNEQFFGPGTRLTVL.

This sequence joins TRBV30 and TRBJ1-5; TRBD1 might be the D (6 bases). The V gene lost 0 bases and the J gene lost 5 bases, with 14 bases spanning the gap. In germline, CDR1 is GTSNPN, CDR2 SVGIG (reference sequence). This CDR3 spans 15 amino acids. The CDR3: CAWSVAGTNDQPQHF. The CDR3 region has the DNA TGTGCCTGGAGTGTAGCCGGGACAAACGATCAGCCCCAGCATTTT.

CDR3 coding DNA: TGTGCCAGCAGCTTCATGGAGGAGACCCAGTACTTC. Translation: CASSFMEETQYF. This sequence joins TRBV7-9 and TRBJ2-5, with D hard to call. The ends were cut back, 3 bases at V and 5 bases at J, with 7 bases in the middle. Germline loops: CDR1 SEHNR, CDR2 FQNEAQ (reference sequence). The CDR3 consists of 12 residues.

This sequence joins TRBV5-1 and TRBJ2-7, with 8 nucleotides matching TRBD1. The germline gives CDR1 SGHRS, CDR2 YFSETQ. V shed 0 bases and J 6 bases; nucleotides not matched to a gene: 14. CDR3 length equals 17 residues. CDR3 sequence (DNA): TGCGCCAGCAGCTTGGCCGACGCACGGACAGGGTTGGGCGAGCAGTACTTC. Translation gives CASSLADARTGLGEQYF.

The chain uses TRBV6-5 and TRBJ1-2; 8 bases line up with TRBD1. Germline V gene sequence: CDR1 MNHEY, CDR2 SVGAGI. The CDR3 is 14 residues long. With V trimmed by 6 bases and J by 6 bases, 9 bases remained unmatched. CDR3 residues: CASRGDRLTHGYTF. The CDR3 DNA is TGTGCCAGCAGGGGGGACAGGTTGACGCATGGCTACACCTTC.

The rearrangement uses TRBV30 and TRBJ1-5; D remains ambiguous. With 0 bases removed from V and 7 bases from J, the gap between germline ends came to 10 bases. This CDR3 is 13 amino acids long. CDR1 is GTSNPN and CDR2 is SVGIG in the germline V gene (reference sequence). CDR3 DNA sequence: TGTGCCTGGAGTGTCGGGTCTGGCCAGCCCCAGCATTTT. Translation: CAWSVGSGQPQHF.

The rearrangement joins TRBV5-1 to TRBJ2-7; D perhaps matches TRBD2 (6 bases). The CDR3 has 14 residues. V gave up 2 bases and J gave up 7 bases, with 16 bases separating them. The V gene's germline CDR1 is SGHRS and CDR2 YFSETQ. The CDR3 region is CASSFGILAGEQYF. The DNA of the CDR3 is TGCGCCAGCAGCTTCGGGATCCTCGCGGGGGAGCAGTACTTC.

The chain is built from TRBV29-1 and TRBJ2-3; D uncertain. Trimming pared 4 bases from V and 5 bases from J, leaving 19 bases between. This CDR3 spans 15 amino acids. CDR1 SQVTM and CDR2 ANQGSEA come from the germline V gene. The CDR3 DNA follows: TGCAGCGTTGGGCAATGGGCCGGGCTGAGAGATACGCAGTATTTT. Residues: CSVGQWAGLRDTQYF.

The J gene is TRBJ2-4, the V gene TRBV20-1; 8 positions agree with TRBD1. Trimming removed 2 bases from V and 0 bases from J; junction bases left unmatched: 3. This CDR3 is 15 amino acids long. Germline V gives CDR1 DFQATT, CDR2 SNEGSKA (reference sequence). The CDR3: CSARSDRGAKNIQYF. As DNA, the CDR3 is TGCAGTGCTAGATCAGACAGGGGAGCCAAAAACATTCAGTACTTC.

The J gene is TRBJ2-5, the V gene TRBV4-2; 7 bases map to TRBD2. Germline loops: CDR1 LGHNA, CDR2 YNFKEQ. The trim removed 3 bases at V and 4 bases at J, leaving 8 bases unmatched. This CDR3 is built from 15 residues. The chain's CDR3 is CASSHISGRGETQYF. DNA of the CDR3: TGTGCCAGCAGCCATATATCAGGGAGGGGAGAGACCCAGTACTTC.

The count of this clonotype is one. The chain employs TRBV12-3 or TRBV12-4 and TRBJ1-2; 7 nucleotides agree with TRBD1. The V segment lost 0 bases and the J segment 8 bases; nucleotides outside the gene matches: 6. The CDR3 is 14 amino acids. CDR3 in amino acids: CASSLARDSGGYTF. CDR3 DNA sequence: TGTGCCAGCAGTTTAGCCCGGGACAGCGGGGGCTACACCTTC.

This clonotype was seen a single time. The chain employs TRBV5-6 and TRBJ2-3; TRBD2 aligns across 14 bases. The CDR3 runs to 16 residues. After removal of 4 bases from V and 5 bases from J, the junction contained 6 bases not matched to a gene. Germline-derived CDR1 and CDR2 are SGHDT and YYEEEE. The CDR3, as DNA: TGTGCCAGCAGCCCCCGACTAGCGGGAGGGCAAGATACGCAGTATTTT. Translating it yields CASSPRLAGGQDTQYF.